This entry lists 23 T cell receptor beta chains sequenced from one sample in a study of lung T cells in sarcoidosis with Löfgren's syndrome. TCRdb called the reads again in MiXCR, with one record for every CDR3 protein. The data show 2,300 or so distinct CDR3 sequences, around 20% seen once. Sequenced input: CD4+ T cells from bronchoalveolar lavage. These receptor sequences come from a human donor with sarcoidosis (Löfgren's syndrome or another form), or a control subject (not recorded which).

Sample share makes this clonotype medium-sized. CDR3 coding DNA: TGTGCCAGCAGCACCCTACAGAGCTCTGGGGCCAACGTCCTGACTTTC. Translation gives CASSTLQSSGANVLTF. V is TRBV14 and J is TRBJ2-6; D is uncertain. The CDR3 covers 16 residues. Germline loops: CDR1 SGHDN, CDR2 FVKESK. V was trimmed by 5 bases and J by 0 bases, leaving 11 bases between them.

This clonotype was counted ten times or more. The chain carries TRBV2 and TRBJ1-1, with D possibly TRBD1 on 5 matching bases. CDR3 length: 13 amino acids. Per the germline V gene, CDR1 is SNHLY and CDR2 is FYNNEI. The V end was cut by 4 bases, the J end by 2 bases, with 8 bases between. DNA for the CDR3: TGTGCCAGCAGTGGGCGGGGCAACACTGAAGCTTTCTTT. This codes for CASSGRGNTEAFF. Variable domain in full (rest from reference TRBV2 and TRBJ1-1): EPEVTQTPSHQVTQMGQEVILRCVPISNHLYFYWYRQILGQKVEFLVSFYNNEISEKSEIFDDQFSVERPDGSNFTLKIRSTKLEDSAMYFCASSGRGNTEAFFGQGTRLTVV.

In this sample, this clonotype turned up many times. This rearrangement joins TRBV6-2 or TRBV6-3 to TRBJ2-1; 7 nucleotides agree with TRBD2. The length of the CDR3 is 14 residues. The germline V gene encodes CDR1 MNHEY and CDR2 SVGEGT. J was trimmed by 2 bases and V by 6 bases; bases with no gene match: 4. The CDR3 region is CASRLANTYNEQFF. The DNA for the CDR3 is TGTGCCAGCAGACTAGCGAACACCTACAATGAGCAGTTCTTC.

This clonotype is medium-sized by share. V is TRBV12-3 or TRBV12-4 and J is TRBJ2-1; TRBD2 aligns across 13 bases. The CDR3 contains 16 residues. V dropped 6 bases and J dropped 9; count of bases not matched to a gene: 11. CDR3 in DNA: TGTGCCAGCAGAGAGACTAGCGGGAGGCCCCTCACTGAGCAGTTCTTC. Translation gives CASRETSGRPLTEQFF.

Concerning this clonotype itself: This may arise from a read error, as a much more abundant clone is one base away. The rearrangement uses TRBV20-1 and TRBJ2-3; TRBD1 is a possible D gene (5 bases). The CDR3 consists of 15 residues. With 0 bases removed from V and 8 bases from J, the gap between germline ends came to 18 bases. The germline gives CDR1 DFQATT, CDR2 SNEGSKA (reference sequence). The CDR3 reads CSARDNRLTRATQYF. The CDR3 DNA follows: TGCAGTGCTAGAGATAACAGACTTACCAGGGCTACGCAGTATTTT.

Of note for this clonotype: Being one base from a much bigger clone, this may be a read error. The V and J genes are TRBV6-6 and TRBJ2-7; maybe TRBD2 (5 bases). V was cut by 6 bases and J by 3 bases, with 9 bases left in between. Germline V gene data show CDR1 as MNHNY and CDR2 as SVGAGI (reference sequence). The CDR3 runs to 12 residues. The CDR3 region has the DNA TGTGCCAGCAGGGAAGGGAGCTACGAGCAGTACTTC. Amino acids: CASREGSYEQYF.

By share, this clonotype counts as medium-sized. The chain employs TRBV6-1 and TRBJ1-6; tentatively, D is TRBD1 (5 bases). This CDR3 is 15 amino acids long. Germline V gene sequence: CDR1 MNHNS, CDR2 SASEGT. V was shortened by 2 bases and J by 5 bases, with 10 bases between the two germline ends. The CDR3 nucleotides are TGTGCCAGCAGTGAACGACAGAACCATAATTCACCCCTCCACTTT. Its protein is CASSERQNHNSPLHF.

This clonotype was observed many times. CDR3 in DNA: TGTGCCAGCTCACCAAGGGGAGGGAACACTGAAGCTTTCTTT. Protein sequence: CASSPRGGNTEAFF. This sequence joins TRBV18 and TRBJ1-1, with a possible D match to TRBD1 (5 bases). CDR1 is KGHSH and CDR2 is LQKENI in the germline V gene. The V end lost 2 bases, the J end lost 1 base, and 8 bases lay between the germline ends. This CDR3 spans 14 amino acids.

As concerns this clonotype: This may be a read error: a much more frequent sequence differs by one nucleotide. V gene TRBV7-6 combines with J gene TRBJ1-2; D possibly corresponds to TRBD1 (5 bases). Germline CDR1 reads SGHVS; CDR2 reads FNYEAQ. The CDR3 consists of 15 residues. In DNA, the CDR3 is TGTGCCAGCAGCTTAGAGACAGAGGGCCGGCGTGGCTACGCCTTC. Protein: CASSLETEGRRGYAF.

This clonotype rates as medium-sized. The chain joins TRBV12-3 or TRBV12-4 to TRBJ2-7; D unclear. The CDR3 is 16 residues long. With 6 bases removed from V and 1 base from J, the gap between germline ends came to 19 bases. In DNA form, the CDR3 reads TGTGCCAGCAGCTCGCCCGGGTCGCGCCGATCCTACGAGCAGTACTTC. Translated, it gives CASSSPGSRRSYEQYF.

This clonotype ranks as large. The chain uses TRBV12-3 or TRBV12-4 and TRBJ2-7; D remains ambiguous. The CDR3 sequence is 16 residues long. Trimming stripped 4 bases from V and 0 bases from J, with 16 bases between. The chain's CDR3 is CASSSRTDRRSYEQYF. For the CDR3, the DNA is TGTGCCAGCAGTTCGCGGACGGACCGACGCTCCTACGAGCAGTACTTC.

By share of the sample, this clonotype is medium-sized. This chain uses TRBV3-1 with TRBJ1-2; 8 nucleotides agree with TRBD1. The CDR3 extends over 15 amino acids. Germline trimming cut 7 bases from V and 4 bases from J; bases unmatched to any gene: 11. Per germline, CDR1 LGHDT and CDR2 YNNKEL (reference sequence). The DNA for the CDR3 is TGTGCCAGCACCGGAGACAGGGGAAAAGGCTATGGCTACACCTTC. The encoded protein is CASTGDRGKGYGYTF.

In DNA form, the CDR3 reads TGTGCCAGCAGCCCATTAACGGGACTAGTGGGAGGGCATAACGACAATGAGCAGTTCTTC. Amino acids: CASSPLTGLVGGHNDNEQFF. The chain links TRBV3-1 to TRBJ2-1; TRBD2 agrees at 8 bases. Germline V CDR1 and CDR2: LGHDT, YNNKEL (reference sequence). The V and J ends lost 4 bases and 5 bases, in that order; junction bases with no gene match: 22. The CDR3 is 20 amino acids.

This clonotype qualifies as medium-sized (0.01 to 0.1%). The chain recombines TRBV20-1 with TRBJ2-1, with 13 positions matching TRBD2. The V segment lost 1 base and the J segment 8 bases; nucleotides outside the gene matches: 8. The CDR3 is 16 residues long. Germline V gene lookup returns CDR1 DFQATT and CDR2 SNEGSKA (reference sequence). The CDR3 loop is CSARALTSGREDEQFF. In DNA, the CDR3 is TGCAGTGCTAGAGCCCTAACTAGCGGGAGGGAGGATGAGCAGTTCTTC.

This clonotype was detected ten times or more. This sequence joins TRBV19 and TRBJ2-3; D not resolved. The CDR3 runs 15 residues. CDR1 is LNHDA and CDR2 is SQIVND in the germline V gene (reference sequence). Trimming stripped 9 bases from V and 4 bases from J, with 20 bases between. CDR3 residues: CARRITPQRADTQYF. The CDR3 DNA sequence: TGTGCCAGAAGAATAACCCCACAAAGGGCAGATACGCAGTATTTT.

The chain links TRBV5-4 to TRBJ2-3; D may be TRBD2 (6 bases). Germline lookup yields CDR1 SGHNT and CDR2 YYREEE (reference sequence). This CDR3 has 19 amino acids. V was clipped by 4 bases and J by 7 bases, with 31 bases between them. CDR3 in amino acids: CASSHLLAASARILNTQYF. CDR3 nucleotides: TGTGCCAGCAGCCATCTGCTCGCGGCTAGCGCTCGGATTTTGAATACGCAGTATTTT.

By proportion, this clonotype is medium-sized (0.01 to 0.1%). The chain carries TRBV6-2 or TRBV6-3 and TRBJ1-1; 9 bases line up with TRBD1. CDR1 MNHEY and CDR2 SVGEGT come from the germline V gene. V trimming: 10 bases; J trimming: 5 bases; junction bases outside the gene matches: 2. The CDR3 sequence is 11 residues long. The DNA of the CDR3 is TGTGCCATCGGACAGGGGACTGAAGCTTTCTTT. Translated: CAIGQGTEAFF.

Points on this clonotype: A much larger clone differs by one base, so this may be a read error. V gene TRBV5-6 combines with J gene TRBJ2-5; TRBD2 matches 7 bases. The CDR3 spans 15 residues. With 0 bases clipped from V and 5 bases from J, the junction kept 7 bases outside the gene matches. In germline, CDR1 is SGHDT, CDR2 YYEEEE. The CDR3 here is CASSLVAAGDETQYF. Here the CDR3 DNA reads TGTGCCAGCAGCTTGGTGGCCGCGGGAGATGAGACCCAGTACTTC.

This clonotype was seen repeatedly, ten times or more. The DNA of the CDR3 is TGTGCCAGCAGCGCCCACATTGGGACAGGGAACACTGAAGCTTTCTTT. Translated, it gives CASSAHIGTGNTEAFF. This chain uses TRBV9 with TRBJ1-1; 8 nucleotides agree with TRBD1. V shed 3 bases and J 1 base; nucleotides not matched to a gene: 8. The CDR3 has 16 amino acids. Germline V gene lookup returns CDR1 SGDLS and CDR2 YYNGEE.

This CDR3 is CASNGGNTGELFF. CDR3 nucleotides: TGTGCCAGCAACGGGGGGAACACCGGGGAGCTGTTTTTT. The J gene is TRBJ2-2, the V gene TRBV2, with D perhaps TRBD2 (6 bases). The CDR3 extends over 13 amino acids. CDR1 is SNHLY and CDR2 is FYNNEI in the germline V gene. V lost 7 bases and J 1 base, leaving 7 bases between the germline ends.

On this clonotype itself: It may be a read error: a sequence one base away is much more abundant. The V call is TRBV5-1, the J call TRBJ2-1; TRBD1 matches 8 bases. The germline CDR1 and CDR2 sequences are SGHRS and YFSETQ. The CDR3 is 15 amino acids. CDR3 loop: CASTPMAGGLNEQSF. DNA for the CDR3: TGCGCCAGCACCCCAATGGCAGGGGGCCTCAATGAGCAGTCCTTC.

This rearrangement joins TRBV3-1 to TRBJ1-2; TRBD1 agrees at 8 bases. Trimming at V came to 1 base and at J to 6 bases, leaving 13 bases not matched to a gene. The CDR3 contains 17 residues. Germline V gene sequence: CDR1 LGHDT, CDR2 YNNKEL (reference sequence). In nucleotides, the CDR3 is TGTGCCAGCAGCCAAGGAGGAATAGGACAGGGAGTGCATGGCTACACCTTC. Its translation is CASSQGGIGQGVHGYTF.

This clonotype was observed many times. The chain links TRBV2 to TRBJ2-2; the D is unclear. The V and J ends lost 7 bases and 3 bases respectively, with 3 bases between them. The CDR3 is made up of 11 amino acids. CDR1 is SNHLY and CDR2 is FYNNEI in the germline V gene. The CDR3 bases are TGTGCCAGCAAATACACCGGGGAGCTGTTTTTT. It yields the protein CASKYTGELFF. The full variable domain, with the rest looked up from reference TRBV2 and TRBJ2-2, is EPEVTQTPSHQVTQMGQEVILRCVPISNHLYFYWYRQILGQKVEFLVSFYNNEISEKSEIFDDQFSVERPDGSNFTLKIRSTKLEDSAMYFCASKYTGELFFGEGSRLTVL.